The 29 T cell receptor beta chains reported below all come from one sample, sequenced in a study of cytomegalovirus exposure and HLA in healthy donors. 13 Jbeta primers and 60 Vbeta primers were used for the PCR. The data were produced by immunoSEQ multiplex PCR, yet TCRdb's version contains in-frame clones alone and is incomplete. The profile shows over 65,000 clones, around 79% of them singletons. Material: PBMCs. The receptor source for this set is a woman aged 30 to 39 in good health and CMV-seropositive.

V and J are TRBV5-1 and TRBJ2-5; 9 positions match TRBD2. Germline CDR1 and CDR2: SGHRS and YFSETQ. V shed 1 base and J 5 bases; nucleotides not matched to a gene: 9. The CDR3 contains 16 residues. This chain's CDR3 is CASSLQLAGGGETQYF. The CDR3 nucleotides read TGCGCCAGCAGCTTGCAACTAGCGGGTGGCGGGGAGACCCAGTACTTC.

The gene calls are TRBV19 and TRBJ1-1; TRBD1 matches 10 bases. Germline CDR1 is LNHDA and CDR2 is SQIVND (reference sequence). The CDR3 loop spans 15 amino acids. Unmatched junction bases numbered 5, after V lost 6 bases and J lost 1 base. The CDR3 reads CASSPDRGENTEAFF. Written as DNA, the CDR3 is TGTGCCAGTAGCCCGGACAGGGGGGAGAACACTGAAGCTTTCTTT. The whole variable domain, filled in from reference TRBV19 and TRBJ1-1, reads DGGITQSPKYLFRKEGQNVTLSCEQNLNHDAMYWYRQDPGQGLRLIYYSQIVNDFQKGDIAEGYSVSREKKESFPLTVTSAQKNPTAFYLCASSPDRGENTEAFFGQGTRLTVV.

This clone was seen a handful of times. The DNA for the CDR3 is TGCGCCAGCAGTCCACCGGACATGAACACCGGGGAGCTGTTTTTT. It specifies CASSPPDMNTGELFF. V gene TRBV23-1 combines with J gene TRBJ2-2, with a weak D call TRBD1 (5 bases). TRBV23-1 is placed among ORFs of uncertain function. The CDR3 consists of 15 residues. Trimming took 4 bases from V and 1 from J, leaving 10 bases between them.

This chain links TRBV10-3 with TRBJ2-7; maybe TRBD1 (6 bases). Germline values: CDR1 ENHRY, CDR2 SYGVKD. This CDR3 is built from 15 residues. Trimming stripped 3 bases from V and 5 bases from J, with 17 bases between. The CDR3 DNA sequence: TGTGCCATCAGTGACCTCCGATCACAGGGAAACGAGCAGTACTTC. Amino acid sequence: CAISDLRSQGNEQYF.

The rearrangement uses TRBV7-9 and TRBJ2-7; TRBD2 matches 7 bases. The CDR3 is 17 residues long. Germline CDR1 reads SEHNR; CDR2 reads FQNEAQ (reference sequence). V dropped 0 bases and J dropped 2; count of bases not matched to a gene: 10. The CDR3 loop reads CASSLATGTKRAYEQYF. The DNA of the CDR3 is TGTGCCAGCAGCTTAGCCACCGGGACTAAAAGGGCCTACGAGCAGTACTTC.

This clone turned up a few times. The chain couples TRBV6-4 to TRBJ2-1, with 10 bases fitting TRBD2. J was trimmed by 3 bases and V by 4 bases; bases with no gene match: 0. CDR1 and CDR2 (germline): MRHNA, SNTAGT. CDR3 length: 14 amino acids. This CDR3 is CASSASGSYNEQFF. CDR3 sequence (DNA): TGTGCCAGCAGTGCTAGCGGGAGCTACAATGAGCAGTTCTTC.

This chain connects TRBV5-4 to TRBJ1-1; D may be TRBD1 (6 bases). This CDR3 contains 14 residues. CDR1 and CDR2 from the germline V gene are SGHNT and YYREEE (reference sequence). V lost 0 bases, J lost 7 bases, and 13 bases lay in between. The DNA for the CDR3 is TGTGCCAGCAGCTTGGTCCGGGGGGCTGGTGAAGCTTTCTTT. It is translated as CASSLVRGAGEAFF.

CDR3: CASSSGDGYTF. The CDR3 bases are TGTGCCAGCAGTTCCGGGGATGGCTACACCTTC. V is TRBV27 and J is TRBJ1-2; no clear D. Germline assignment: CDR1 MNHEY and CDR2 SMNVEV (reference sequence). Trimming left V 4 bases short and J 6 bases short, with 6 bases between. The CDR3 is 11 amino acids.

The chain uses TRBV19 and TRBJ2-1; D gene unclear. There are 14 residues in the CDR3. V lost 6 bases and J lost 3, with 12 bases in between. Germline lookup yields CDR1 LNHDA and CDR2 SQIVND (reference sequence). The CDR3 DNA sequence: TGTGCCAGTAGGGGTCTCCAGGACTACAATGAGCAGTTCTTC. It encodes CASRGLQDYNEQFF.

The chain joins TRBV28 to TRBJ1-2, with TRBD1 identical over 7 bases. Unmatched junction bases numbered 11, after V lost 2 bases and J lost 14 bases. The CDR3 loop spans 13 amino acids. Germline V gene sequence: CDR1 MDHEN, CDR2 SYDVKM. CDR3 sequence (DNA): TGTGCCAGCAGTTTAGGGACAGTTGGGGTTGATACCTTC. Translated: CASSLGTVGVDTF.

V gene TRBV6-5 combines with J gene TRBJ1-2; possibly TRBD1 for D (6 bases). Germline-derived CDR1 and CDR2 are MNHEY and SVGAGI. There are 13 residues in the CDR3. Trimming stripped 4 bases from V and 4 bases from J, with 10 bases between. The DNA for the CDR3 is TGTGCCAGCAGTTCCGACAGGCTCTATGGCTACACCTTC. Protein product: CASSSDRLYGYTF.

The rearrangement joins TRBV10-3 to TRBJ2-6; 11 positions match TRBD1. In germline, CDR1 is ENHRY, CDR2 SYGVKD. Unmatched junction bases numbered 9, after V lost 7 bases and J lost 4 bases. The length of the CDR3 is 17 residues. In nucleotides, the CDR3 is TGTGCCATCACTTCAGGACAGGGGGCGATAGGGGCCAACGTCCTGACTTTC. This sequence encodes CAITSGQGAIGANVLTF.

The count of this clone is one. The gene calls are TRBV13 and TRBJ2-1, with D possibly being TRBD1 (6 bases). V lost 1 base and J lost 9, with 10 bases in between. The CDR3 contains 13 residues. Germline V gene lookup returns CDR1 PRHDT and CDR2 FYEKMQ (reference sequence). The CDR3 nucleotides read TGTGCCAGCAGCTTAGAGGGGGTGGGTGAGCAGTTCTTC. This translates into CASSLEGVGEQFF.

About this clone: The junction and the germline gene differ at one end; a read error may be behind it. The chain carries TRBV7-9 and TRBJ1-3, with D maybe TRBD1 (6 bases). This CDR3 is 14 amino acids long. Germline V gene lookup returns CDR1 SEHNR and CDR2 FQNEAQ (reference sequence). Here the CDR3 DNA reads TGTTCCAGCACCCTGACAGGAACTGGAAACACCATATATTTT. This sequence encodes CSSTLTGTGNTIYF.

The rearrangement uses TRBV27 and TRBJ1-2, with 9 bases lining up with TRBD1. Germline V gene lookup returns CDR1 MNHEY and CDR2 SMNVEV (reference sequence). The CDR3 runs to 17 residues. V dropped 5 bases and J dropped 6; count of bases not matched to a gene: 16. DNA for the CDR3: TGTGCCAGCAGTACCCGAACGGGGACAGGGCTTGGGGATGGCTACACCTTC. Its translation: CASSTRTGTGLGDGYTF.

V gene TRBV5-1 combines with J gene TRBJ2-1; the match to TRBD2 covers 10 bases. CDR3 length: 17 residues. Germline V gene sequence: CDR1 SGHRS, CDR2 YFSETQ. The V segment lost 0 bases and the J segment 5 bases; nucleotides outside the gene matches: 8. This chain's CDR3 is CASSLVFTSGANNEQFF. The DNA of the CDR3 is TGCGCCAGCAGCTTGGTTTTCACTAGCGGGGCTAACAATGAGCAGTTCTTC.

The chain has TRBV30 and TRBJ2-7; no clear D. The CDR3 has 14 residues. The V end was cut by 0 bases, the J end by 2 bases, with 11 bases between. Germline loops: CDR1 GTSNPN, CDR2 SVGIG (reference sequence). For the CDR3, the DNA is TGTGCCTGGAGTGTACGAGGATACCCCTACGAGCAGTACTTC. Its protein product is CAWSVRGYPYEQYF.

Regarding this clone: Distinct nucleotide sequences in the sample also encode this CDR3. V and J are TRBV6-1 and TRBJ2-7; D perhaps matches TRBD2 (6 bases). The germline V gene encodes CDR1 MNHNS and CDR2 SASEGT. V shed 0 bases and J shed 0 bases, with 9 bases lying between them. The CDR3 is made up of 15 amino acids. The CDR3 region is CASSEAGGSSYEQYF. The CDR3 DNA is TGTGCCAGCAGTGAAGCAGGAGGGAGCTCCTACGAGCAGTACTTC.

This chain uses TRBV5-4 with TRBJ2-7; a weak D match, TRBD1 (6 bases). V lost 1 base and J lost 0, with 11 bases in between. CDR1 SGHNT and CDR2 YYREEE come from the germline V gene (reference sequence). The CDR3 loop spans 15 amino acids. CDR3 DNA: TGTGCCAGCAGCTTGATACAGGGTAGCTCCTACGAGCAGTACTTC. Its protein is CASSLIQGSSYEQYF.

The chain uses TRBV11-2 and TRBJ1-5, with a weak D call TRBD1 (6 bases). This CDR3 spans 15 amino acids. Trimming pared 1 base from V and 4 bases from J, leaving 11 bases between. The germline gives CDR1 SGHAT, CDR2 FQNNGV. This chain's CDR3 is CASSLGTGPNQPQHF. The CDR3 DNA reads TGTGCCAGCAGCTTAGGCACAGGGCCTAATCAGCCCCAGCATTTT.

This rearrangement joins TRBV7-2 to TRBJ1-1; D perhaps matches TRBD1 (6 bases). V was shortened by 2 bases and J by 3 bases, with 10 bases between the two germline ends. Germline CDR1 SGHTA, CDR2 FQGNSA. The CDR3 length is 14 residues. The CDR3 DNA is TGTGCCAGCAGCTTACGAGGGGGGGACACTGAAGCTTTCTTT. Amino acid sequence: CASSLRGGDTEAFF.

The chain employs TRBV28 and TRBJ1-5; D gene ambiguous. Trimming left V 3 bases short and J 0 bases short, with 12 bases between. Germline values: CDR1 MDHEN, CDR2 SYDVKM. CDR3 length equals 16 residues. The CDR3 DNA reads TGTGCCAGCAGTTTCTTTCTAGGAGTTAGCAATCAGCCCCAGCATTTT. Its translation: CASSFFLGVSNQPQHF.

The chain is built from TRBV4-1 and TRBJ2-7, with D tentatively TRBD2 (5 bases). Trimming pared 1 base from V and 0 bases from J, leaving 13 bases between. This CDR3 contains 16 residues. Germline loops: CDR1 MGHRA, CDR2 YSYEKL. The CDR3 sequence is CASSQVEGVGSYEQYF. The CDR3 DNA sequence: TGCGCCAGCAGCCAAGTCGAGGGAGTTGGCTCCTACGAGCAGTACTTC.

V usage is TRBV7-9 and J usage is TRBJ2-7, with 11 bases identical to TRBD1. The V segment lost 5 bases and the J segment 6 bases; nucleotides outside the gene matches: 9. The CDR3 sequence is 15 residues long. Germline CDR1 SEHNR, CDR2 FQNEAQ (reference sequence). CDR3 sequence reads: CASSLGQGVVGEQYF. The CDR3 DNA reads TGTGCCAGCAGCCTGGGACAGGGGGTGGTAGGCGAGCAGTACTTC. Using reference TRBV7-9 and TRBJ2-7 for the parts outside the CDR3, the full variable domain is DTGVSQNPRHKITKRGQNVTFRCDPISEHNRLYWYRQTLGQGPEFLTYFQNEAQLEKSRLLSDRFSAERPKGSFSTLEIQRTEQGDSAMYLCASSLGQGVVGEQYFGPGTRLTVT.

This sequence joins TRBV21-1 and TRBJ2-7; the table calls TRBD1, which could not be checked here. TRBV21-1 is labeled a pseudogene. CDR3 size: 16 residues. CDR3 DNA sequence: TGTGCCAGCAGCAAACGGGTAGTGGGACAAGGGGACGAGCAGTACTTC. As protein: CASSKRVVGQGDEQYF.

The chain uses TRBV15 and TRBJ2-2; 8 bases are a match to TRBD2. CDR1 is LNHNV, CDR2 YYDKDF, per germline (reference sequence). CDR3 length: 16 amino acids. The ends lost 5 bases at V and 6 bases at J; junction bases unmatched: 11. CDR3 loop: CATSQGVAGHSGELFF. For the CDR3, the DNA is TGTGCCACCAGCCAAGGGGTAGCGGGACACTCCGGGGAGCTGTTTTTT.

This clone was found once. The genes are TRBV6-6 and TRBJ2-5; tentatively, D is TRBD1 (6 bases). The CDR3 runs to 14 residues. V was trimmed by 7 bases and J by 1 base, leaving 13 bases between them. Germline CDR1 MNHNY, CDR2 SVGAGI (reference sequence). The CDR3 sequence is CASMRQAVQETQYF. DNA of the CDR3: TGTGCCAGCATGAGACAGGCGGTCCAAGAGACCCAGTACTTC.

This clone occurred a few times. The chain links TRBV6-6 to TRBJ1-5; 10 bases are a match to TRBD1. This CDR3 has 15 amino acids. Looked up from germline, CDR1 is MNHNY and CDR2 is SVGAGI (reference sequence). V dropped 5 bases and J dropped 6; count of bases not matched to a gene: 7. The CDR3 DNA follows: TGTGCCAGCAGTAGACAGGGGGCCGAGGCTCAGCCCCAGCATTTT. Protein product: CASSRQGAEAQPQHF.

The genes are TRBV28 and TRBJ1-6; a weak D match, TRBD1 (5 bases). Germline V CDR1 and CDR2: MDHEN, SYDVKM. The CDR3 contains 14 residues. The germline V and J ends were trimmed by 9 bases and 10 bases, with 19 bases remaining between them. The CDR3: CARGEMGSGSPLHF. Written as DNA, the CDR3 is TGTGCCAGAGGGGAAATGGGAAGTGGGTCACCCCTCCACTTT.